These 14 T cell receptor beta chains were all obtained from the same sample, sequenced in a study of control samples from healthy donors and cancer patients. Some clones are missing from TCRdb's copy, which holds only in-frame ones; the method was immunoSEQ multiplex PCR. The data hold about 150,000 clones, with over 85% observed a single time. Input material: blood. The source of these receptors is a man in his forties in good health.

With regard to this clone: Other DNA sequences from this sample encode an identical CDR3 as well. The chain combines TRBV7-2 with TRBJ2-3; maybe TRBD1 (6 bases). With 1 base removed from V and 4 bases from J, the gap between germline ends came to 9 bases. The CDR3 has 14 residues. The germline CDR1 and CDR2 sequences are SGHTA and FQGNSA. The CDR3 coding sequence is TGTGCCAGCAGCTTAGGTGGGGGCGCAGATACGCAGTATTTT. This encodes CASSLGGGADTQYF.

The chain joins TRBV28 to TRBJ1-6, with 7 bases matching TRBD1. Germline V gene lookup returns CDR1 MDHEN and CDR2 SYDVKM. V trimming: 6 bases; J trimming: 7 bases; junction bases outside the gene matches: 12. The CDR3 totals 16 residues. CDR3 in amino acids: CASRLGKQGPNSPLHF. CDR3 DNA: TGTGCCAGCAGGTTAGGAAAACAGGGGCCGAATTCACCCCTCCACTTT.

This chain uses TRBV3-1 (or the pseudogene TRBV3-2) with TRBJ1-1, with D unclear. The CDR3 has 13 residues. Trimming shortened V by 1 base and J by 5 bases, and 8 bases separated the two germline ends. The germline gives CDR1 LGHDT, CDR2 YNNKEL (reference sequence). The CDR3 protein is CASSQGGMTEAFF. In DNA form, the CDR3 reads TGTGCCAGCAGCCAAGGTGGGATGACTGAAGCTTTCTTT.

The chain joins TRBV28 to TRBJ1-5; perhaps TRBD1 as D (6 bases). Germline CDR1 reads MDHEN; CDR2 reads SYDVKM. The CDR3 has 17 residues. Trimming shortened V by 2 bases and J by 7 bases, and 21 bases separated the two germline ends. The CDR3 sequence is CASSLTRYRGAQQPQHF. The CDR3 DNA reads TGTGCCAGCAGTTTAACTCGGTATCGGGGGGCACAGCAGCCCCAGCATTTT.

This rearrangement joins TRBV18 to TRBJ1-1; weak D call: TRBD1 (6 bases). The germline gives CDR1 KGHSH, CDR2 LQKENI. This CDR3 has 14 amino acids. Trimming removed 5 bases from V and 5 bases from J, with 15 bases in between. CDR3 residues: CASSSDGGRTEAFF. The CDR3 DNA is TGTGCCAGCTCATCGGACGGGGGCAGAACTGAAGCTTTCTTT.

This rearrangement joins TRBV9 to TRBJ1-6, with D uncertain. Germline V lookup: CDR1 SGDLS, CDR2 YYNGEE. The CDR3 length is 13 residues. V lost 0 bases to trimming and J lost 8 bases, with 6 bases between them. The DNA of the CDR3 is TGTGCCAGCAGCGTAGAGTTTGATTCACCCCTCCACTTT. Translation: CASSVEFDSPLHF.

The chain carries TRBV10-1 and TRBJ1-2, with 9 positions matching TRBD1. The CDR3 extends over 14 amino acids. From germline, CDR1 is WNHNN and CDR2 SYGVQD (reference sequence). With V trimmed by 6 bases and J by 5 bases, 7 bases remained unmatched. The chain's CDR3 is CASRGDRDWYGYTF. In DNA, the CDR3 is TGCGCCAGCAGGGGGGACAGGGATTGGTATGGCTACACCTTC.

The chain joins TRBV6-5 to TRBJ1-6, with D tentatively TRBD1 (6 bases). The ends were cut back, 9 bases at V and 6 bases at J, with 12 bases in the middle. CDR3 length equals 13 residues. Looked up from germline, CDR1 is MNHEY and CDR2 is SVGAGI. CDR3 DNA: TGTGCCAGTAAAGCCAGGGGTAATTCACCCCTCCACTTT. Protein: CASKARGNSPLHF.

This chain connects TRBV4-1 to TRBJ1-2, with D uncertain. CDR3 length: 12 amino acids. V lost 1 base, J lost 8 bases, and 8 bases lay in between. CDR1 is MGHRA, CDR2 YSYEKL, per germline. The CDR3 DNA reads TGCGCCAGCAGCCAAGGTCCCGGCGGCTACACCTTC. Residues: CASSQGPGGYTF.

This clone was recorded only once. The V call is TRBV4-1, the J call TRBJ1-6; 7 positions agree with TRBD1. Germline CDR1 and CDR2: MGHRA and YSYEKL. CDR3 size: 15 residues. V was clipped by 5 bases and J by 4 bases; unmatched bases: 5. CDR3 protein: CASSLDRRYNSPLHF. The CDR3 nucleotides are TGCGCCAGCAGCTTGGACAGGAGATATAATTCACCCCTCCACTTT.

The chain couples TRBV7-3 to TRBJ1-1; a weak D match, TRBD1 (5 bases). V lost 0 bases and J 4 bases, leaving 9 bases between the germline ends. Germline CDR1 SGHTA, CDR2 FQGTGA. The CDR3 is made up of 14 amino acids. In DNA form, the CDR3 reads TGTGCCAGCAGCTTAACGGGGCAGGGCACTGAAGCTTTCTTT. It translates to CASSLTGQGTEAFF.

The chain joins TRBV7-9 to TRBJ1-2; TRBD1 aligns across 7 bases. The V gene end was trimmed by 1 base and the J gene end by 5 bases; junction bases not matched to a gene: 4. The CDR3 has 14 amino acids. The germline V gene has CDR1 SEHNR and CDR2 FQNEAQ (reference sequence). The CDR3 DNA reads as TGTGCCAGCAGCTTAGGACAGGGTGCATATGGCTACACCTTC. As protein: CASSLGQGAYGYTF.

V gene TRBV6-6 combines with J gene TRBJ1-5; D unclear. With 4 bases removed from V and 4 bases from J, the gap between germline ends came to 8 bases. The CDR3 totals 13 residues. Germline CDR1 MNHNY, CDR2 SVGAGI (reference sequence). The CDR3 bases are TGTGCCAGCAGTTCCCGGGGTAATCAGCCCCAGCATTTT. It is translated as CASSSRGNQPQHF.

The chain couples TRBV5-1 to TRBJ1-1; 7 bases align to TRBD1. The CDR3 length is 15 residues. Per germline, CDR1 SGHRS and CDR2 YFSETQ. V was clipped by 4 bases and J by 2 bases; unmatched bases: 8. CDR3 loop: CASSDPTGANTEAFF. CDR3 nucleotide sequence: TGCGCCAGCAGCGACCCCACAGGGGCAAACACTGAAGCTTTCTTT.